This T cell receptor beta chain came from a study of T cell repertoires in cytomegalovirus infection. About the research overall: It was recently identified HLA-C-restricted and well-studied HLA-B-restricted CMV epitopes that the study used. Shared public TCR beta signatures pointed to both CMV infection and a matching HLA type. Study findings and constraints: Clonotypes of TCR beta that were HLA-C-restricted and CMV-specific dominated the ex vivo response. Carriers of CMV and the relevant HLA type were discriminated by public TCR beta frequency.

To note about this clonotype: Antigen specificity is unknown.

TCRdb re-analysed the reads in MiXCR, keeping a single row per CDR3 protein. This table holds fewer than 950,000 distinct CDR3 sequences, roughly 33% found once. Germline lookup yields CDR1 SGHVS and CDR2 FNYEAQ. The ends were cut back, 8 bases at V and 5 bases at J, with 12 bases in the middle. CDR3 length: 12 amino acids. The source of this sequence is a human donor in good health (CMV status not recorded). Some clones in this sample may be carry-over from other donors' samples. The sample consisted of cultured CD8+ T cells from PBMCs, taken from culture after CMV antigen stimulation. V is TRBV7-6 and J is TRBJ1-1; D remains ambiguous. The CDR3 loop is CASGLDLTEAFF. CDR3 in DNA: TGTGCCAGCGGTCTGGATCTGACTGAAGCTTTCTTT.